The 10 T cell receptor beta chains below were found in one sample sequenced in a study of neoadjuvant anti-PD-1 for oral cavity cancer. Here immunoSEQ multiplex PCR was the method, and the copy in TCRdb shows in-frame clones only, minus some. Among about 42,000 clones listed, about 76% were seen once. The sample's time point: after neoadjuvant nivolumab, at surgical resection. Sequenced material: PBMCs, taken after nivolumab (anti-PD-1) treatment. These receptors came from a person aged 35-80 years with oral cavity squamous cell carcinoma.

This chain connects TRBV27 to TRBJ1-1; unclear D gene. The CDR3 sequence is 13 residues long. Trimming removed 3 bases from V and 5 bases from J, with 10 bases in between. Per germline, CDR1 MNHEY and CDR2 SMNVEV (reference sequence). In nucleotides, the CDR3 is TGTGCCAGCAGTTTTATGACGGGAACTGAAGCTTTCTTT. Residues: CASSFMTGTEAFF.

The gene calls are TRBV5-1 and TRBJ2-1; a weak D match, TRBD2 (6 bases). V was trimmed by 3 bases and J by 0 bases, leaving 13 bases between them. The CDR3 consists of 16 residues. Germline V CDR1 and CDR2: SGHRS, YFSETQ. The CDR3 DNA reads as TGCGCCAGCAGCTCGGGGGACGCCCGCTCCTACAATGAGCAGTTCTTC. Translation gives CASSSGDARSYNEQFF.

This rearrangement joins TRBV6-1 to TRBJ2-1, with a tentative D call TRBD2 (7 bases). CDR3 length: 15 residues. Trimming shortened V by 4 bases and J by 4 bases, and 14 bases separated the two germline ends. CDR1 MNHNS and CDR2 SASEGT come from the germline V gene. CDR3 DNA sequence: TGTGCCAGCAGTGCTAGAAGGGGGGGATACAATGAGCAGTTCTTC. Amino acids: CASSARRGGYNEQFF.

The CDR3 DNA reads TGTGCCAGTAGTATAGGACAGGGGAACGCAGATACGCAGTATTTT. Its translation: CASSIGQGNADTQYF. The V and J genes are TRBV19 and TRBJ2-3; 8 bases fit TRBD1. This CDR3 is 15 amino acids long. In germline, CDR1 is LNHDA, CDR2 SQIVND (reference sequence). V gave up 1 base and J gave up 4 bases; unmatched junction bases: 4.

This clone was detected only once. This chain uses TRBV7-2 with TRBJ1-1, with D possibly being TRBD1 (6 bases). CDR3 size: 17 residues. Germline values: CDR1 SGHTA, CDR2 FQGNSA. The V end lost 1 base, the J end lost 4 bases, and 19 bases lay between the germline ends. The CDR3 loop is CASSLVGGDSDSTEAFF. The CDR3, as DNA: TGTGCCAGCAGCTTAGTTGGGGGCGACAGTGATAGCACTGAAGCTTTCTTT.

The gene calls are TRBV27 and TRBJ2-2, with D tentatively TRBD1 or TRBD2 (5 bases each). Trimming stripped 6 bases from V and 4 bases from J, with 15 bases between. Germline loops: CDR1 MNHEY, CDR2 SMNVEV (reference sequence). This CDR3 is 15 amino acids long. CDR3: CASSPGTAGTGELFF. The CDR3 DNA sequence: TGTGCCAGCAGCCCCGGGACGGCTGGCACCGGGGAGCTGTTTTTT.

V is TRBV5-1 and J is TRBJ2-7, with 7 bases aligning to TRBD2. The ends lost 5 bases at V and 7 bases at J; junction bases unmatched: 6. This CDR3 comprises 12 residues. Germline V lookup: CDR1 SGHRS, CDR2 YFSETQ. CDR3 sequence: CASSGDYGEQYF. The CDR3 DNA reads as TGCGCCAGCAGTGGGGACTATGGGGAGCAGTACTTC.

V and J are TRBV5-1 and TRBJ1-2; D gene unclear. CDR1 SGHRS and CDR2 YFSETQ come from the germline V gene. V dropped 4 bases and J dropped 3 bases, with 10 bases sitting between them. CDR3 size: 13 residues. The CDR3, as DNA: TGCGCCAGCAGCCGGTGGTTAGACTATGGCTACACCTTC. It codes for CASSRWLDYGYTF.

The genes are TRBV6-1 and TRBJ2-3, with TRBD1 as a possible D gene (5 bases). CDR3 length equals 14 residues. V shed 5 bases and J shed 4 bases, with 13 bases lying between them. From germline, CDR1 is MNHNS and CDR2 SASEGT. Here the CDR3 DNA reads TGTGCCAGCAGTAAAGGGGCAGGTGCAGATACGCAGTATTTT. It translates to CASSKGAGADTQYF.

This rearrangement joins TRBV7-3 to TRBJ1-2; D may be TRBD1 (6 bases). V lost 5 bases, J lost 7 bases, and 14 bases lay in between. This CDR3 comprises 13 residues. CDR1 is SGHTA, CDR2 FQGTGA, per germline. CDR3 sequence reads: CASSPQGGVGYTF. The CDR3 DNA reads TGTGCCAGCAGCCCCCAAGGGGGGGTTGGCTACACCTTC.